A selection of T cell receptor beta chains follows, all from one sample in a study of T-cell memory formation after mild COVID-19. In TCRdb, the 5' RACE reads were re-called with MiXCR into one record per CDR3 protein. The data hold approximately 390,000 distinct CDR3 sequences, with around a sixth observed a single time. Input material: PBMCs or a T cell subset sorted from them (not recorded which). The receptors come from a man younger than 35 who had mild COVID-19 (a few samples of this study predate the infection). Cell type and time point are not known. CDR3s include the opening cysteine and the closing phenylalanine or tryptophan.

V gene: TRBV7-6; CDR3 protein: CASSPLRGVTYEQYF
V gene: TRBV7-9; CDR3 protein: CASSLAFTSYTF
V gene: TRBV4-3; CDR3 protein: CASSQVDRNPGNTIYF
V gene: TRBV9; CDR3 protein: CASSPQGVSEAFF
V gene: TRBV7-3; CDR3 protein: CASSLKGAMVNEQFF
V gene: TRBV5-1; CDR3 protein: CASSLGGGAGQPQHF
V gene: TRBV6-2/TRBV6-3; CDR3 protein: CASGGRGGDTQYF
V gene: TRBV6-5; CDR3 protein: CASGTGQGTQYF
V gene: TRBV20-1; CDR3 protein: CSARPGNTEAFF
V gene: TRBV20-1; CDR3 protein: CSASPPGGYSYEQYF
V gene: TRBV20-1; CDR3 protein: CSASGSGLAGVPGGELFF
V gene: TRBV7-2; CDR3 protein: CASSFNSGRSYGYTF
V gene: TRBV7-2; CDR3 protein: CASSPFGLGNQPQHF
V gene: TRBV5-1; CDR3 protein: CASSPRGLRNTGELFF
V gene: TRBV4-3; CDR3 protein: CASSTGGPGGNYGYTF
V gene: TRBV6-2/TRBV6-3; CDR3 protein: CASSYSDNEQFF
V gene: TRBV24-1; CDR3 protein: CATSDRTVGGQFF
V gene: TRBV6-5; CDR3 protein: CASSQHRLATF
V gene: TRBV30; CDR3 protein: CAWGQGVNTEAFF
V gene: TRBV4-3; CDR3 protein: CASSPSPIAGGLNTGELFF
V gene: TRBV13; CDR3 protein: CASSLDQSLNTEAFF
V gene: TRBV19; CDR3 protein: CASSITQGADTQYF
V gene: TRBV10-3; CDR3 protein: CAISGQRNTGELFF
V gene: TRBV5-1; CDR3 protein: CASSLARTGANTEAFF
V gene: TRBV5-8; CDR3 protein: CASSPITGGEKLFF
V gene: TRBV20-1; CDR3 protein: CSARDNRPAGELFF
V gene: TRBV7-6; CDR3 protein: CASSQTRGTSGKSYNEQFF
V gene: TRBV6-5; CDR3 protein: CASSRTTGSGGRSPLHF
V gene: TRBV20-1; CDR3 protein: CSARDPDRGAEAFF
V gene: TRBV9; CDR3 protein: CASSDGRTPRGSYNEQFF
V gene: TRBV7-3; CDR3 protein: CASSLSGITGELFF
V gene: TRBV10-3; CDR3 protein: CATKGGGVIRNTEAFF
V gene: TRBV20-1; CDR3 protein: CSARIWDLYNEQFF
V gene: TRBV5-1; CDR3 protein: CASSFASTGGEKLFF
V gene: TRBV5-1; CDR3 protein: CASSLVVAADEQFF
V gene: TRBV7-9; CDR3 protein: CASSLRVTERNYGYTF
V gene: TRBV7-2; CDR3 protein: CASSYATGGSGNTIYF
V gene: TRBV12-3/TRBV12-4; CDR3 protein: CASSLEGRGYTF
V gene: TRBV5-1; CDR3 protein: CASSRVYRDTQYF
V gene: TRBV5-1; CDR3 protein: CASSKTGDSSTDTQYF
V gene: TRBV7-9; CDR3 protein: CASSLEGANTGELFF
V gene: TRBV7-2; CDR3 protein: CASSLAHIADIEQFF
V gene: TRBV5-1; CDR3 protein: CASSQRQGASGDTQYF
V gene: TRBV20-1; CDR3 protein: CSARSPGTGSFTEAFF
V gene: TRBV5-1; CDR3 protein: CASTQRGQTYNEQFF
V gene: TRBV19; CDR3 protein: CASSTRDRGDRSPLHF
V gene: TRBV10-3; CDR3 protein: CAISDGGLRDTEAFF
V gene: TRBV5-4; CDR3 protein: CASSPRGSGGVYQETQYF
V gene: TRBV13; CDR3 protein: CASSNPGQGRGYTF
V gene: TRBV5-4; CDR3 protein: CASSLEGRGTKNIQYF